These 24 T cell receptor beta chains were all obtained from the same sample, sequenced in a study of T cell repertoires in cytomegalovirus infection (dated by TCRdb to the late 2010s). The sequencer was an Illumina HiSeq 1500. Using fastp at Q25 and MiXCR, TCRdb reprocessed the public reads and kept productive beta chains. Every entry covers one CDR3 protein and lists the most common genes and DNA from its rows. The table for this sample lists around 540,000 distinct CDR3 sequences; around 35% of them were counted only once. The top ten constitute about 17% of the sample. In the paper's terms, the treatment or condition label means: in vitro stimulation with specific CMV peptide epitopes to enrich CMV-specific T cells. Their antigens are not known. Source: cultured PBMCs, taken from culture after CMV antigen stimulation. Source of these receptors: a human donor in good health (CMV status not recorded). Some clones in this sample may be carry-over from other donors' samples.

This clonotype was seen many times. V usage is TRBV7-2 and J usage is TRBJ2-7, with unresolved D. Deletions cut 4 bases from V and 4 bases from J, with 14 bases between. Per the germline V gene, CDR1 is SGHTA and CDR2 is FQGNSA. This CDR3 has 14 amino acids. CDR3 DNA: TGTGCCAGCAGCTCTGCCCCGGACCTTTACGAGCAGTACTTC. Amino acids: CASSSAPDLYEQYF.

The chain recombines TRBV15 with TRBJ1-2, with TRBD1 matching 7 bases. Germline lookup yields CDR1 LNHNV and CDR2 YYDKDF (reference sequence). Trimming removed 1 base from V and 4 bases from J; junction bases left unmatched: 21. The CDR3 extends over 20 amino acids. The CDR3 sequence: CATSRARDRNRPSFFYGYTF. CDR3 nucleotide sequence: TGTGCCACCAGCAGAGCCCGGGACAGAAATCGTCCTTCGTTTTTCTATGGCTACACCTTC.

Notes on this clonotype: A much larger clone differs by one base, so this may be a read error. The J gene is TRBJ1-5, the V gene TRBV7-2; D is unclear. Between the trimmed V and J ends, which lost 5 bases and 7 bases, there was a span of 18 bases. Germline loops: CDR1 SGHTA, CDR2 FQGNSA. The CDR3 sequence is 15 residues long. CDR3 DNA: TGTGCCAGCAGCGTCAGACTGAGTATGGACCAGCCCCAGCATTTT. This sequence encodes CASSVRLSMDQPQHF. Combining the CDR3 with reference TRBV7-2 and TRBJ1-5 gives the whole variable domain GAGVSQSPSNKVTEKGKDVELRCDPISGHTALYWYRQSLGQGLEFLIYFQGNSAPDKSGLPSDRFSAERTGGSVSTLTIQRTQQEDSAVYLCASSVRLSMDQPQHFGDGTRLSIL.

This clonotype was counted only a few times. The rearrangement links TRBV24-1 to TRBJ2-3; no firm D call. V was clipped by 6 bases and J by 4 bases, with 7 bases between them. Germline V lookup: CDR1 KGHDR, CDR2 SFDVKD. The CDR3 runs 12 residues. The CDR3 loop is CATSQSADTQYF. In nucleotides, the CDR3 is TGTGCCACCAGTCAATCGGCAGATACGCAGTATTTT.

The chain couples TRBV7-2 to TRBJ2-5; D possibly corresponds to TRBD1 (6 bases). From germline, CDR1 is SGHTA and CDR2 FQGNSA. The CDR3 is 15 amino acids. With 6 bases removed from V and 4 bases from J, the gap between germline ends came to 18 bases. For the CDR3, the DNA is TGTGCCAGCAGTAAGACAACAATCAGGGGAGAGACCCAGTACTTC. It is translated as CASSKTTIRGETQYF.

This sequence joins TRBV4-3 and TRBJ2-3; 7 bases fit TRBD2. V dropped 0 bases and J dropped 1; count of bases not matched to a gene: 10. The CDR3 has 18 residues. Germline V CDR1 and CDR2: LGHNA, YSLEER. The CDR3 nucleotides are TGCGCCAGCAGCCAAGATCCCTTGGCGGGAGTGGGCACAGATACGCAGTATTTT. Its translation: CASSQDPLAGVGTDTQYF.

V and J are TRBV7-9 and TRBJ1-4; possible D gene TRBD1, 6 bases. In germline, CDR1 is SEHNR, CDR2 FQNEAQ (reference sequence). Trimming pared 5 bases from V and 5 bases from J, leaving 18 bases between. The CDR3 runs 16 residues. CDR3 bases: TGTGCCAGCAGCCCCGGCGGAGGACAGAGAAATGAAAAACTGTTTTTT. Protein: CASSPGGGQRNEKLFF.

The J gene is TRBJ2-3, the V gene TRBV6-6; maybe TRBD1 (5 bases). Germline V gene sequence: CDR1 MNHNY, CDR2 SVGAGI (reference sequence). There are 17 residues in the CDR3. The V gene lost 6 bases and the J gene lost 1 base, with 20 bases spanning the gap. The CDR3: CASRSIVGARGTDTQYF. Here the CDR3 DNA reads TGTGCCAGCAGGTCAATCGTTGGGGCAAGGGGCACAGATACGCAGTATTTT.

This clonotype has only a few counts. This CDR3 reads CASIPGLGTIYNEQFF. In DNA, the CDR3 is TGTGCCAGCATACCTGGACTAGGGACAATTTACAATGAGCAGTTCTTC. V usage is TRBV7-2 and J usage is TRBJ2-1, with D tentatively TRBD2 (7 bases). The CDR3 contains 16 residues. Trimming stripped 7 bases from V and 4 bases from J, with 20 bases between. CDR1 SGHTA and CDR2 FQGNSA come from the germline V gene. The full variable domain, completed using reference TRBV7-2 and TRBJ2-1, is GAGVSQSPSNKVTEKGKDVELRCDPISGHTALYWYRQSLGQGLEFLIYFQGNSAPDKSGLPSDRFSAERTGGSVSTLTIQRTQQEDSAVYLCASIPGLGTIYNEQFFGPGTRLTVL.

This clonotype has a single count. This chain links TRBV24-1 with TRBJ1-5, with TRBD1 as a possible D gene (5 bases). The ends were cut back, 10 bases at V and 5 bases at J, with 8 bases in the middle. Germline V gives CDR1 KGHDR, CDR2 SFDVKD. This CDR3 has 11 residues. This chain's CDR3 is CATGRDQPQHF. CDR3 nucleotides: TGTGCCACGGGGCGTGATCAGCCCCAGCATTTT.

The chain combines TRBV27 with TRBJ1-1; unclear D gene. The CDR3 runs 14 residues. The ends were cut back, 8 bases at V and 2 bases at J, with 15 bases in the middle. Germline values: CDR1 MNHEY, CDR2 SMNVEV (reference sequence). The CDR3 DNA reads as TGTGCCAGCCGCCAAATAACGCGTAACACTGAAGCTTTCTTT. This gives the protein CASRQITRNTEAFF.

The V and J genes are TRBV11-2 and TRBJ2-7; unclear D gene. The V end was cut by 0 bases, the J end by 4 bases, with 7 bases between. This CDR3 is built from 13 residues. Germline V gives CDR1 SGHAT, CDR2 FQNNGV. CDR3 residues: CASSLEVSYEQYF. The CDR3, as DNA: TGTGCCAGCAGCTTAGAAGTTTCATACGAGCAGTACTTC.

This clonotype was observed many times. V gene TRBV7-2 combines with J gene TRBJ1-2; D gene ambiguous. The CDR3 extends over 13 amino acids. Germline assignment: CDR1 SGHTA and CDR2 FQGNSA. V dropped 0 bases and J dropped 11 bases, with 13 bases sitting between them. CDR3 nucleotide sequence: TGTGCCAGCAGCTTAGCCACCGAGATCCAGTACACCTTC. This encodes CASSLATEIQYTF.

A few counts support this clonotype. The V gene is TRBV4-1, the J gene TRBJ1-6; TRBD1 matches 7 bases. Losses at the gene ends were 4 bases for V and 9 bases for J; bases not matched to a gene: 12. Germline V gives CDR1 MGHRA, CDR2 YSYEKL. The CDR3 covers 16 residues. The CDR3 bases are TGCGCCAGCAGCCTACAGGGGAATGGGTTGGGTTCACCCCTCCACTTT. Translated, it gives CASSLQGNGLGSPLHF.

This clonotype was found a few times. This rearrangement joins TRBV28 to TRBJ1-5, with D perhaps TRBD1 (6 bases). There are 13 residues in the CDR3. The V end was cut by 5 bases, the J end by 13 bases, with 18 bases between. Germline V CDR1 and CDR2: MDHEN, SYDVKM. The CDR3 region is CASSPPYLTGQHF. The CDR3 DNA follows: TGTGCCAGCAGTCCACCCTACCTGACAGGACAGCATTTT.

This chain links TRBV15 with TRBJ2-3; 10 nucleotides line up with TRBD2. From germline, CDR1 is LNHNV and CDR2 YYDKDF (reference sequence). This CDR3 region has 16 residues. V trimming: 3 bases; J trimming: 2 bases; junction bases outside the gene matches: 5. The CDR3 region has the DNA TGTGCCACCAGCAGCCCACTAGCGGGGTTCACAGATACGCAGTATTTT. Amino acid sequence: CATSSPLAGFTDTQYF.

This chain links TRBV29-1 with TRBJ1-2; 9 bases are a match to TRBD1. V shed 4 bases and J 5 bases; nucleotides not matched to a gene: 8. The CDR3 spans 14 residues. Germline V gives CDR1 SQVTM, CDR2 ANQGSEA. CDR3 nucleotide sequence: TGCAGCGTTGCGCGACAGGGGGTGATGTATGGCTACACCTTC. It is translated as CSVARQGVMYGYTF.

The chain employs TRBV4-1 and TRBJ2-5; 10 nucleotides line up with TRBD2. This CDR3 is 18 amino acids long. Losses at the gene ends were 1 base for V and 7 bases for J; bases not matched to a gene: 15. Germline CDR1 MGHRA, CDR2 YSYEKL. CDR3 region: CASSQGYQRAGGPGTQYF. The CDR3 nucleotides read TGCGCCAGCAGCCAAGGGTATCAGCGAGCGGGAGGGCCCGGGACCCAGTACTTC.

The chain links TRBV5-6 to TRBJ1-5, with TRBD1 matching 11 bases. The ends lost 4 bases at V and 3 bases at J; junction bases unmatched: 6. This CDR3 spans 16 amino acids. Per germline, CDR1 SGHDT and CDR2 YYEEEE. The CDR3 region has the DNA TGTGCCAGCAGCCAAGGACAGGGGGCACCCAATCAGCCCCAGCATTTT. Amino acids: CASSQGQGAPNQPQHF.

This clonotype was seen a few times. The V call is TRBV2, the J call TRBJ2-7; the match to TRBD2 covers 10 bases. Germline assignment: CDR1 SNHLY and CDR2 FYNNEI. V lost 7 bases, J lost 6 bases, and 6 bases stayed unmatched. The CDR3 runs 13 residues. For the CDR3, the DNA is TGTGCCAGCACTTCTAGCGGGAGTTCCGAGCAGTACGTC. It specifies CASTSSGSSEQYV.

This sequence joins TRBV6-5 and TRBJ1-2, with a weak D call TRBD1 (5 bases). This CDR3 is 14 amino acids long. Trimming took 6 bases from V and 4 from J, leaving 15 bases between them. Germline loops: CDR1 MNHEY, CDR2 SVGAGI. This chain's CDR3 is CASSPGGRTYGYTF. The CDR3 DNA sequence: TGTGCCAGCAGCCCGGGGGGGAGGACCTATGGCTACACCTTC.

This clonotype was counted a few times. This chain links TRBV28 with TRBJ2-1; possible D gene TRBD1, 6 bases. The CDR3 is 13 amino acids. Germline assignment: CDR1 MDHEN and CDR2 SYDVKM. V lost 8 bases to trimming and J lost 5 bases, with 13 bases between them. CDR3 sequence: CASHFRDNNEQFF. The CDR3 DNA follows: TGTGCCAGCCATTTCCGGGACAACAATGAGCAGTTCTTC.

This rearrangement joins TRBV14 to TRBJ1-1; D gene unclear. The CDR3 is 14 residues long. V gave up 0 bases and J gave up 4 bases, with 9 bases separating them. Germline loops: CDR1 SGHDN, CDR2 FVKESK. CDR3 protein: CASSQDLSGTEAFF. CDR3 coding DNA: TGTGCCAGCAGCCAAGATTTATCAGGCACTGAAGCTTTCTTT.

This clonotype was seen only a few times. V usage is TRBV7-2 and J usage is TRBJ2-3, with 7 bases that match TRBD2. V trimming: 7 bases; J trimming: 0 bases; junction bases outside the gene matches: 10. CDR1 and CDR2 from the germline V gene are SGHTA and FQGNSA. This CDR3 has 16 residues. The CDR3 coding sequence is TGTGCCAGCACCGCGGGAGTGAGAACGAGCACAGATACGCAGTATTTT. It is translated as CASTAGVRTSTDTQYF.